The 18 T cell receptor beta chains below come from one sample, sequenced in a study of cytomegalovirus exposure and HLA in healthy donors. TCRdb's copy holds only in-frame clones and misses some; the assay was immunoSEQ multiplex PCR. The table records hundreds of thousands of clones, just over 85% of them present only once. Material for sequencing was PBMCs. These receptors were taken from a woman under 30 in good health and CMV-seronegative.

This clone has only one observation. This chain links TRBV7-9 with TRBJ1-6; 9 nucleotides line up with TRBD1. This CDR3 contains 18 residues. The germline V gene has CDR1 SEHNR and CDR2 FQNEAQ (reference sequence). V shed 3 bases and J 10 bases; nucleotides not matched to a gene: 16. CDR3 amino acids: CASSLPLRRGQGGSPLHF. CDR3 DNA sequence: TGTGCCAGCAGCTTGCCCCTTAGGCGGGGACAGGGTGGATCACCCCTCCACTTT.

The CDR3 here is CASSLGRGNYGYTF. In nucleotides, the CDR3 is TGTGCCAGCAGTTTAGGGCGGGGGAACTATGGCTACACCTTC. V gene TRBV27 combines with J gene TRBJ1-2; tentatively, D is TRBD1 (5 bases). Germline loops: CDR1 MNHEY, CDR2 SMNVEV (reference sequence). V was cut by 2 bases and J by 2 bases, with 9 bases left in between. The CDR3 has 14 residues.

The J gene is TRBJ1-1, the V gene TRBV4-1, with D unresolved. This CDR3 comprises 13 residues. V dropped 3 bases and J dropped 2 bases, with 7 bases sitting between them. Germline assignment: CDR1 MGHRA and CDR2 YSYEKL. CDR3 nucleotides: TGCGCCAGCAGCCAGGGCCCCAACACTGAAGCTTTCTTT. Its protein is CASSQGPNTEAFF.

This clone was seen a handful of times. The V call is TRBV28, the J call TRBJ1-6; D remains unclear. V was clipped by 3 bases and J by 0 bases, with 6 bases between them. The germline V gene encodes CDR1 MDHEN and CDR2 SYDVKM. The CDR3 has 15 amino acids. Here the CDR3 DNA reads TGTGCCAGCAGTTTTGTCAGCTCCTATAATTCACCCCTCCACTTT. Residues: CASSFVSSYNSPLHF.

The V call is TRBV29-1, the J call TRBJ2-5, with D tentatively TRBD2 (6 bases). V was clipped by 0 bases and J by 4 bases, with 18 bases between them. The CDR3 length is 16 residues. From germline, CDR1 is SQVTM and CDR2 ANQGSEA. In DNA form, the CDR3 reads TGCAGCGTTGAAGACGGGACTCTACCGTCCCTAGAGACCCAGTACTTC. The encoded protein is CSVEDGTLPSLETQYF.

This chain connects TRBV28 to TRBJ1-4; 7 positions agree with TRBD1. Germline V lookup: CDR1 MDHEN, CDR2 SYDVKM. The V gene end was trimmed by 4 bases and the J gene end by 5 bases; junction bases not matched to a gene: 10. The CDR3 totals 16 residues. The CDR3 region is CASSSPSTGRNEKLFF. CDR3 coding DNA: TGTGCCAGCAGTTCCCCATCGACAGGGAGAAATGAAAAACTGTTTTTT.

This clone showed up just once. This chain links TRBV5-1 with TRBJ2-7; D gene unclear. Germline V gene sequence: CDR1 SGHRS, CDR2 YFSETQ. The V and J ends lost 0 bases and 1 base respectively, with 5 bases between them. There are 13 residues in the CDR3. The CDR3 spells CASSLARSYEQYF. In DNA, the CDR3 is TGCGCCAGCAGCTTGGCCAGATCCTACGAGCAGTACTTC.

The sample holds a few counts of this clone. V and J are TRBV2 and TRBJ2-5; the D gene is possibly TRBD2 (6 bases). V was pared by 6 bases and J by 5 bases, with 19 bases between. The CDR3 runs to 15 residues. The germline CDR1 and CDR2 sequences are SNHLY and FYNNEI. CDR3 bases: TGTGCCAGCAGCAGCGGTGGAGGGAATATGGAGACCCAGTACTTC. Translated, it gives CASSSGGGNMETQYF.

V is TRBV14 and J is TRBJ2-1; 9 nucleotides align to TRBD2. Germline loops: CDR1 SGHDN, CDR2 FVKESK. The CDR3 contains 15 residues. Unmatched junction bases numbered 2, after V lost 0 bases and J lost 5 bases. In nucleotides, the CDR3 is TGTGCCAGCAGCCAAGAACTAGCGGGCGACAATGAGCAGTTCTTC. Translating it yields CASSQELAGDNEQFF. The entire variable domain, with the rest obtained from reference TRBV14 and TRBJ2-1, is as follows: EAGVTQFPSHSVIEKGQTVTLRCDPISGHDNLYWYRRVMGKEIKFLLHFVKESKQDESGMPNNRFLAERTGGTYSTLKVQPAELEDSGVYFCASSQELAGDNEQFFGPGTRLTVL.

This chain's CDR3 is CASSPIGIAGGIYEQYF. DNA for the CDR3: TGTGCCAGCAGTCCTATCGGAATAGCGGGAGGCATCTACGAGCAGTACTTC. The gene calls are TRBV27 and TRBJ2-7; 10 bases agree with TRBD2. V dropped 5 bases and J dropped 3; count of bases not matched to a gene: 13. The germline gives CDR1 MNHEY, CDR2 SMNVEV (reference sequence). The CDR3 has 17 amino acids.

The chain uses TRBV5-1 and TRBJ1-1, with unresolved D. Germline V gene sequence: CDR1 SGHRS, CDR2 YFSETQ. Trimming removed 5 bases at V and 5 bases at J, with 19 bases between. CDR3 length: 15 amino acids. The CDR3 DNA reads as TGCGCCAGCAGTCTCACACACACGGGAAGTACTGAAGCTTTCTTT. It is translated as CASSLTHTGSTEAFF.

The chain has TRBV7-9 and TRBJ1-5; unclear D gene. Trimming shortened V by 5 bases and J by 2 bases, and 4 bases separated the two germline ends. CDR3 length: 12 residues. Germline CDR1 SEHNR, CDR2 FQNEAQ (reference sequence). CDR3 residues: CASSQGNQPQHF. The CDR3 DNA reads as TGTGCCAGCAGCCAGGGCAATCAGCCCCAGCATTTT.

This rearrangement joins TRBV4-1 to TRBJ1-5; 7 bases fit TRBD1. The ends lost 4 bases at V and 3 bases at J; junction bases unmatched: 6. The CDR3 sequence is 15 residues long. The germline gives CDR1 MGHRA, CDR2 YSYEKL. The CDR3 DNA sequence: TGCGCCAGCAGCCTAGTAGGACAGGTCAATCAGCCCCAGCATTTT. Its protein product is CASSLVGQVNQPQHF.

This clone was picked up one time. The chain combines TRBV2 with TRBJ2-1; a possible D gene is TRBD2 (5 bases). The CDR3 is 13 amino acids. The V and J ends lost 7 bases and 0 bases respectively, with 7 bases between them. Germline lookup yields CDR1 SNHLY and CDR2 FYNNEI. The CDR3 sequence is CASIRDSYNEQFF. As DNA, the CDR3 is TGTGCCAGCATCCGGGACTCCTACAATGAGCAGTTCTTC.

The V and J genes are TRBV27 and TRBJ2-7; 10 nucleotides match TRBD2. The J segment lost 0 bases and the V segment lost 4 bases, leaving 0 bases of the junction unmatched. The CDR3 is 14 amino acids. Germline CDR1 reads MNHEY; CDR2 reads SMNVEV (reference sequence). The CDR3 sequence: CASSWTSGSYEQYF. CDR3 nucleotides: TGTGCCAGCAGTTGGACTAGCGGCTCCTACGAGCAGTACTTC.

The chain carries TRBV25-1 and TRBJ2-5; TRBD2 is a possible D gene (6 bases). The length of the CDR3 is 13 residues. Per the germline V gene, CDR1 is MGHDK and CDR2 is SYGVNS. V lost 1 base and J 4 bases, leaving 7 bases between the germline ends. The CDR3 sequence is CASSESGRETQYF. The DNA for the CDR3 is TGTGCCAGCAGTGAATCCGGGAGAGAGACCCAGTACTTC.

The V call is TRBV28, the J call TRBJ1-5, with D perhaps matching TRBD1 (5 bases). Germline V gene data show CDR1 as MDHEN and CDR2 as SYDVKM. This CDR3 is 14 amino acids long. Deletions cut 2 bases from V and 9 bases from J, with 14 bases between. The CDR3 sequence: CASSLQGLLRPQHF. In DNA, the CDR3 is TGTGCCAGCAGTTTACAGGGTCTTCTGCGGCCCCAGCATTTT.

The chain combines TRBV5-4 with TRBJ2-7, with 14 positions matching TRBD2. The CDR3 is made up of 15 amino acids. V lost 4 bases to trimming and J lost 6 bases; unmatched junction nucleotides: 6. In germline, CDR1 is SGHNT, CDR2 YYREEE (reference sequence). The CDR3 region has the DNA TGTGCCAGCAGCGGCGGACTAGCGGGAGGTGGCGAGCAGTACTTC. The encoded protein is CASSGGLAGGGEQYF.